This T cell receptor (beta chain) is drawn from a study of blood T cell repertoires in COVID-19 (dated by TCRdb to about 2020). A note on the overall study: Samples from collaborators originated in the United States, Italy and Spain and spanned both the acute and convalescent phases of COVID-19. The material from the prospective study consisted of cDNA or gDNA derived from T cells, B-cell-depleted T cells, or PBMCs. The dataset comprised deeply sampled blood TCRbeta repertoires from subjects exposed to, actively infected with, or recovered from COVID-19. The repertoires were made available in a free public database intended to serve as a resource for research on the immune response to SARS-CoV-2. The samples were drawn from the first 160 participants of the ongoing ImmuneRACE study and from over a thousand subjects provided by 6 global collaborators. Sample metadata almost always included a de-identified subject ID, COVID-19 status, age in years and sex. Where HLA class I and class II types were available, the types were taken from metadata supplied by the sample provider, not from assay-based typing.

The immunoSEQ Assay, a bias-controlled multiplex PCR, was used to amplify TCRbeta CDR3 regions from genomic DNA. In the authors' own workflow: Within the assay, amplification of reference gene primers was used to estimate how many nucleated cells each sample contained. Sequence reads were collapsed and filtered to measure the absolute abundance of every unique TCRbeta CDR3 rearrangement. For each sample, productive Simpson clonality was calculated by taking the square root of Simpson's diversity index across productive rearrangements. The clones in this table, taken by TCRdb from immuneACCESS, are in-frame only. Not every clone is retained; where verified, under half of the shortfall comes from an unresolved V gene, and the cause of the rest is unknown. V, J and clone size are those of that table, while D and trimming were read from the DNA. Recorded for this sample are 200,000 to 250,000 clones; 84% of them occurred a single time. About 20% of the sample comes from the top ten.

Each collaborating institution followed its own protocols to collect whole blood in K2EDTA tubes. Collaborator samples were shipped for TCRbeta analysis as frozen whole blood, isolated PBMCs, or DNA extracted from either sample type. Findings and caveats that apply to the study as a whole: How much clinical and demographic metadata was included differed by source and by participant, and the metadata was provided uncurated.

A distance of 7 bases separates the germline ends of V and J, which lose 0 bases and 0 bases respectively. CDR1 and CDR2 are drawn from the germline V gene: SGHRS, YFSETQ. Taken from cysteine to phenylalanine, the CDR3 has 15 residues. The kept DNA is CDR3 alone, 45 bases in frame from the first base. Notes on this clone: The clone's antigen remains unknown. No much larger clone is present one base from it, and per-base qualities are unavailable.

The specimen was peripheral blood. The chain is made from TRBV5-1 and TRBJ2-1; matching of 5 bases hints at TRBD2 as the D gene. This TCR came from a man aged 30-40 years with active or convalescent COVID-19. The DNA sequence is as follows: TGCGCCAGCAGCTTGGTCGGGGTCTCCTACAATGAGCAGTTCTTC. Its product reads: CASSLVGVSYNEQFF.